A single T cell receptor (beta chain) is shown here with its context. The CDR3 runs 14 residues. The V gene lost 2 bases and the J gene lost 0 bases, with 7 bases spanning the gap. Germline V lookup: CDR1 SGDLS, CDR2 YYNGEE. The data were taken from a study of T cell changes during pregnancy in multiple sclerosis. TCRdb's copy holds only in-frame clones and misses some; the assay was immunoSEQ multiplex PCR. Among 25,000 to 35,000 clones listed, roughly 89% were seen once. J is TRBJ2-3 and V is TRBV9; D may be TRBD2 (5 bases). The specimen comprised CD4+ T cells from peripheral blood mononuclear cells, sampled in the second trimester of pregnancy. The TCR sequence derives from a female donor with multiple sclerosis, enrolled in a pregnancy study. The CDR3 region is CASSVSASTDTQYF. The DNA for the CDR3 is TGTGCCAGCAGCGTTAGCGCGAGCACAGATACGCAGTATTTT.